Below, 25 T cell receptor beta chains from the same sample are listed, as sequenced in a study of T-cell memory formation after mild COVID-19. From the 5' RACE reads, TCRdb called clonotypes with MiXCR, one entry per CDR3 protein. The table includes 300,000 to 350,000 distinct CDR3 sequences, roughly 13% detected once. Material for sequencing was PBMCs or a T cell subset sorted from them (not recorded which). These receptors all come from a man younger than 35 who had mild COVID-19 (a few samples of this study predate the infection). Cell type and time point are not known.

This clonotype was recorded at least ten times. This rearrangement joins TRBV29-1 to TRBJ2-1; D possibly corresponds to TRBD2 (6 bases). Trimming left V 7 bases short and J 6 bases short, with 10 bases between. CDR1 and CDR2 (germline): SQVTM, ANQGSEA. The CDR3 runs 11 residues. CDR3 loop: CSGLVLNEQFF. CDR3 bases: TGCAGCGGACTAGTACTCAATGAGCAGTTCTTC.

This clonotype was seen a few times. The J gene is TRBJ1-1, the V gene TRBV7-9; D is undetermined. Trimming removed 1 base from V and 0 bases from J, with 9 bases in between. CDR1 and CDR2 (germline): SEHNR, FQNEAQ (reference sequence). The CDR3 sequence is 15 residues long. The CDR3, as DNA: TGTGCCAGCAGCTTAGTCCCCGACATGAACACTGAAGCTTTCTTT. It translates to CASSLVPDMNTEAFF.

This clonotype came up a few times. The CDR3 is CASSPRFGTEEQYV. CDR3 DNA: TGTGCCAGCAGTCCCCGGTTTGGAACGGAGGAGCAGTACGTC. V gene TRBV12-3 or TRBV12-4 combines with J gene TRBJ2-7; D gene ambiguous. The CDR3 has 14 amino acids. Trimming took 5 bases from V and 7 from J, leaving 18 bases between them.

DNA for the CDR3: TGTGCCAGCAGTTACTCGGGCGGGGCCCACGAGCAGTACGTC. Protein: CASSYSGGAHEQYV. The chain recombines TRBV6-6 with TRBJ2-7, with a possible D match to TRBD2 (6 bases). The germline CDR1 and CDR2 sequences are MNHNY and SVGAGI (reference sequence). The V gene lost 0 bases and the J gene lost 5 bases, with 11 bases spanning the gap. The CDR3 has 14 residues.

The table lists this clonotype with a few counts. The V and J genes are TRBV6-1 and TRBJ1-5; maybe TRBD1 (6 bases). Trimming stripped 4 bases from V and 0 bases from J, with 13 bases between. Germline-derived CDR1 and CDR2 are MNHNS and SASEGT. The CDR3 has 16 residues. As DNA, the CDR3 is TGTGCCAGCAGTGCGAGGACAGCTTATAGCAATCAGCCCCAGCATTTT. It translates to CASSARTAYSNQPQHF.

This chain links TRBV20-1 with TRBJ2-7, with D maybe TRBD2 (6 bases). V was cut by 5 bases and J by 1 base, with 9 bases left in between. The CDR3 runs 12 residues. Germline loops: CDR1 DFQATT, CDR2 SNEGSKA (reference sequence). The CDR3 sequence: CSARDFSYEQYF. The CDR3 DNA reads TGCAGTGCTCGGGACTTTTCCTACGAGCAGTACTTC.

The sample holds a few counts of this clonotype. V is TRBV6-5 and J is TRBJ1-5; 8 bases match TRBD1. Germline CDR1 reads MNHEY; CDR2 reads SVGAGI. J lost 7 bases, V lost 5 bases, and 7 bases had no gene match. This CDR3 spans 14 amino acids. The CDR3 loop reads CASSKGQAQQPQHF. The CDR3 region has the DNA TGTGCCAGCAGTAAGGGACAGGCTCAGCAGCCCCAGCATTTT.

This clonotype was seen only a few times. V gene TRBV24-1 combines with J gene TRBJ1-1; a possible D gene is TRBD1 (5 bases). V lost 0 bases, J lost 4 bases, and 14 bases lay in between. The germline V gene has CDR1 KGHDR and CDR2 SFDVKD. The CDR3 contains 16 residues. CDR3 sequence reads: CATSDLQGASSTEAFF. CDR3 sequence (DNA): TGTGCCACCAGTGATTTGCAAGGGGCATCGAGCACTGAAGCTTTCTTT.

The chain carries TRBV20-1 and TRBJ2-1, with 7 bases matching TRBD2. After removal of 3 bases from V and 7 bases from J, the junction contained 15 bases not matched to a gene. The CDR3 has 16 amino acids. Germline CDR1 reads DFQATT; CDR2 reads SNEGSKA (reference sequence). This CDR3 is CSARETSRFSGNEQFF. The CDR3 DNA follows: TGCAGTGCTAGGGAGACTAGCCGCTTTTCGGGGAATGAGCAGTTCTTC.

This clonotype was counted ten times or more. The chain employs TRBV14 and TRBJ2-3, with D possibly matching TRBD2 (6 bases). The CDR3 consists of 13 residues. Germline V gene data show CDR1 as SGHDN and CDR2 as FVKESK. V lost 1 base and J lost 4, with 6 bases in between. The CDR3 nucleotides read TGTGCCAGCAGCCAAGCGGGAGCAGATACGCAGTATTTT. Translated: CASSQAGADTQYF.

The chain recombines TRBV9 with TRBJ2-3, with a possible D match to TRBD2 (5 bases). V was shortened by 6 bases and J by 1 base, with 9 bases between the two germline ends. The germline CDR1 and CDR2 sequences are SGDLS and YYNGEE. CDR3 length: 13 amino acids. CDR3 nucleotides: TGTGCCAGCAACCTCGGGGGCACAGATACGCAGTATTTT. Amino acids: CASNLGGTDTQYF.

The rearrangement links TRBV9 to TRBJ2-3; D not resolved. Germline CDR1 reads SGDLS; CDR2 reads YYNGEE. The CDR3 totals 13 residues. Trimming took 0 bases from V and 2 from J, leaving 4 bases between them. The CDR3 DNA sequence: TGTGCCAGCAGCGTAGGATACACAGATACGCAGTATTTT. This gives the protein CASSVGYTDTQYF.

This clonotype was seen a handful of times. The chain couples TRBV12-3 or TRBV12-4 to TRBJ1-1, with D possibly TRBD1 on 5 matching bases. The CDR3 runs 14 residues. Trimming took 7 bases from V and 0 from J, leaving 12 bases between them. In nucleotides, the CDR3 is TGTGCCAGCACCCAAGGGGAATTGAACACTGAAGCTTTCTTT. Its translation: CASTQGELNTEAFF.

This clonotype was observed a few times. The CDR3 DNA is TGCAGTGCTAGAAGGACTAGCAGTATAAGTGAGCAGTTCTTC. Its translation: CSARRTSSISEQFF. The gene calls are TRBV20-1 and TRBJ2-1; 8 bases align to TRBD2. V trimming: 2 bases; J trimming: 9 bases; junction bases outside the gene matches: 9. Germline V gene data show CDR1 as DFQATT and CDR2 as SNEGSKA (reference sequence). This CDR3 is 14 amino acids long.

This chain connects TRBV4-3 to TRBJ2-1, with D possibly TRBD2 on 5 matching bases. The length of the CDR3 is 16 residues. V was cut by 7 bases and J by 0 bases, with 16 bases left in between. Germline CDR1 reads LGHNA; CDR2 reads YSLEER. Here the CDR3 DNA reads TGCGCCAGCACCTCAAGCCGGGGAAGCTCCTACAATGAGCAGTTCTTC. Amino acid sequence: CASTSSRGSSYNEQFF.

The rearrangement uses TRBV10-3 and TRBJ1-4, with D maybe TRBD1 (6 bases). This CDR3 contains 13 residues. Germline V gene data show CDR1 as ENHRY and CDR2 as SYGVKD. V lost 11 bases to trimming and J lost 0 bases, with 10 bases between them. CDR3 residues: CAVRQATNEKLFF. In nucleotides, the CDR3 is TGTGCCGTTCGACAGGCAACTAATGAAAAACTGTTTTTT.

The table lists this clonotype with a few counts. The chain carries TRBV5-5 and TRBJ2-1, with unresolved D. The V gene lost 0 bases and the J gene lost 9 bases, with 7 bases spanning the gap. This CDR3 region has 12 residues. Looked up from germline, CDR1 is SGHKS and CDR2 is YYEKEE (reference sequence). Written as DNA, the CDR3 is TGTGCCAGCAGCTTGGGGGGTCCTGAGCAGTTCTTC. Translating gives CASSLGGPEQFF. The variable domain in full, completed from reference TRBV5-5 and TRBJ2-1, reads DAGVTQSPTHLIKTRGQQVTLRCSPISGHKSVSWYQQVLGQGPQFIFQYYEKEERGRGNFPDRFSARQFPNYSSELNVNALLLGDSALYLCASSLGGPEQFFGPGTRLTVL.

The chain combines TRBV19 with TRBJ2-5; 7 positions match TRBD1. Germline V gene lookup returns CDR1 LNHDA and CDR2 SQIVND (reference sequence). CDR3 size: 12 residues. Trimming took 6 bases from V and 4 from J; bases not matched to a gene: 2. CDR3 coding DNA: TGTGCCAGTAGAAGGGACAGAGAGACCCAGTACTTC. Amino acids: CASRRDRETQYF.

In its sample, this clonotype was seen once. A read error is possible here, since a much larger clone lies one base away. It is likely a read error, because the conserved phenylalanine at the end of the CDR3 is missing. The gene calls are TRBV5-1 and TRBJ2-7, with D hard to call. The CDR3 is 11 residues long. Trimming removed 4 bases from V and 7 bases from J, with 9 bases in between. CDR1 is SGHRS and CDR2 is YFSETQ in the germline V gene. This CDR3 is CASSGEGEQYL. The CDR3 DNA sequence: TGCGCCAGCAGCGGGGAAGGGGAGCAGTACTTA.

The rearrangement joins TRBV5-5 to TRBJ2-5, with 7 bases matching TRBD1. CDR3 length equals 16 residues. J was trimmed by 2 bases and V by 4 bases; bases with no gene match: 11. Germline V gives CDR1 SGHKS, CDR2 YYEKEE (reference sequence). Here the CDR3 DNA reads TGTGCCAGCAGCCATCGGACAGGACAGCGGCAAGAGACCCAGTACTTC. Its protein is CASSHRTGQRQETQYF.

This clonotype was observed once. The chain carries TRBV7-8 and TRBJ2-2, with no clear D. Germline V gene lookup returns CDR1 SGHVS and CDR2 FQNEAQ. CDR3 length equals 14 residues. The V end lost 2 bases, the J end lost 1 base, and 5 bases lay between the germline ends. This CDR3 is CASSLLVNTGELFF. The CDR3 bases are TGTGCCAGCAGCTTACTCGTGAACACCGGGGAGCTGTTTTTT.

This clonotype showed up just a few times. CDR3 sequence (DNA): TGTGCCAGCAGGCCGGGACAGGGGGGTTACTACGAGCAGTACTTC. Its translation is CASRPGQGGYYEQYF. This sequence joins TRBV12-3 or TRBV12-4 and TRBJ2-7, with 11 bases that match TRBD1. J gave up 3 bases and V 6 bases, and 7 bases lay outside the gene matches. This CDR3 is built from 15 residues.

The rearrangement uses TRBV7-2 and TRBJ1-1, with 7 bases lining up with TRBD1. The length of the CDR3 is 12 residues. The V and J ends lost 6 bases and 10 bases, in that order; junction bases with no gene match: 8. Germline lookup yields CDR1 SGHTA and CDR2 FQGNSA. Written as DNA, the CDR3 is TGTGCCAGCAGTCCTACAGACAGGGTAGCTTTCTTT. This translates into CASSPTDRVAFF.

This clonotype was counted a few times. The chain joins TRBV11-2 to TRBJ1-2; D uncertain. This CDR3 is 15 amino acids long. Trimming took 5 bases from V and 5 from J, leaving 18 bases between them. CDR1 and CDR2 from the germline V gene are SGHAT and FQNNGV. The CDR3: CASSRVADRIYGYTF. Written as DNA, the CDR3 is TGTGCCAGCAGCCGTGTCGCGGATAGAATATATGGCTACACCTTC.

This clonotype has only a few counts. The gene calls are TRBV12-3 or TRBV12-4 and TRBJ2-2, with 9 bases identical to TRBD1. J lost 0 bases, V lost 5 bases, and 4 bases had no gene match. The CDR3 extends over 16 amino acids. CDR3 bases: TGTGCCAGCAGTCCGACAGGGGGATCGAACACCGGGGAGCTGTTTTTT. It yields the protein CASSPTGGSNTGELFF.